This TCR beta chain was recorded in a study of T cell responses to AZD1222 COVID-19 vaccine. Germline V gives CDR1 SGHRS, CDR2 YFSETQ. Trimming cost V 2 bases and J 9 bases, with 18 bases left between them. The CDR3 spans 16 residues. Profiled with immunoSEQ multiplex PCR; TCRdb holds only in-frame clones, not every one. The sample consists of about 110,000 clones, roughly 80% of them appearing once. Sequenced material: peripheral blood, taken on day 0 of AZD1222 vaccination. The source is an adult in good health. V and J are TRBV5-1 and TRBJ1-6; D gene unclear. The CDR3, as DNA: TGCGCCAGCAGCTTTACTCACCGGAGCGAAGCTTCACCCCTCCACTTT. Its translation is CASSFTHRSEASPLHF.